This T cell receptor beta chain was captured in a study of blood T cell repertoires in COVID-19. Using immunoSEQ multiplex PCR, the repertoire was profiled, and TCRdb retains in-frame clones only, with some absent. The data show a few hundred thousand clones, about 88% seen once. CDR3 length: 14 residues. With 3 bases removed from V and 1 base from J, the gap between germline ends came to 4 bases. Germline loops: CDR1 SNHLY, CDR2 FYNNEI. Researchers sorted participants into cohorts using their self-reported clinical history. This receptor was identified in a woman aged 18 to 35 who had recovered from COVID-19. The sequenced material came from PBMCs or T cells enriched from blood (not recorded which). This chain uses TRBV2 with TRBJ2-6; no firm D call. The CDR3 is CASSDGSGANVLTF. The CDR3, as DNA: TGTGCCAGCAGTGACGGGTCTGGGGCCAACGTCCTGACTTTC.